This T cell receptor beta chain was sequenced during a study of a mutant IDH1 vaccine in newly diagnosed glioma. Across the study: Visit V13 took place at week 47, and visit V12 happened at week 35.

With respect to this clone: Its specificity is not known.

The CDR3 has 19 residues. Germline values: CDR1 SGHAT, CDR2 FQNNGV. V lost 3 bases to trimming and J lost 5 bases; unmatched junction nucleotides: 10. Documented time point: week 35, safety follow-up. Vaccine doses each comprised 300 ug of mutant IDH1 20-mer peptide, with topical imiquimod. Each donor presented with a new WHO grade 3 or 4 astrocytoma that tested IDH1-mutant and showed ATRX loss. Clones were read by immunoSEQ multiplex PCR, and TCRdb kept only the in-frame ones, dropping some. The sample includes roughly 52,000 clones, over 65% of them seen just once. The sequencing here drew on PBMCs, taken from a glioma patient whose treatment included an IDH1 peptide vaccine. The chain couples TRBV11-2 to TRBJ2-1, with 16 bases identical to TRBD2. This TCR came from a man aged 40-49 years with glioma. DNA of the CDR3: TGTGCCAGCAGCTTGCAGGGGGCGGGACTAGCGGGAGGGAACAATGAGCAGTTCTTC. Protein: CASSLQGAGLAGGNNEQFF.